This record concerns one TCR beta chain sequence. As yet, its antigen is unknown. Its ends do not fully match the called genes, so a read error is possible. The template, 450 to 650 ng total RNA, yielded TCR beta cDNA made with a constant-region primer. Libraries for TCR beta were built through three nested multiplex PCR rounds, which together made up a slightly modified ARM-PCR procedure. It was with TRBV1-TRBV30 forward primers and a C-beta reverse primer that the first two PCR rounds were run, at around 10 cycles each. TCRdb re-analysed the multiplex PCR reads in MiXCR, keeping a single row per CDR3 protein. The table records tens of thousands of distinct CDR3 sequences, roughly four fifths of them present only once. The CDR3 loop spans 18 amino acids. CDR1 and CDR2 from the germline V gene are LGHNA and YNFKEQ. This specimen comes from a study of tumor-infiltrating lymphocytes in primary liver carcinoma. Whole-study context: Aged between 30 and 69 years, the patients were men and women. General study findings and limits: In tumor-adjacent and tumor-blood pairs, overlap was lower than in tumor region pairs.

Unsorted bulk tissue, about 19-31 mg of it, served as the source for co-extraction of RNA and DNA. Input material: liver tumor tissue from sampling region 5. The subset was: tumor region T5, tumor centre. The chain uses TRBV4-2 and TRBJ2-7; 16 positions match TRBD2. The receptor's source is a man aged 35 to 55 with primary liver carcinoma and hepatitis B virus infection. Here the CDR3 DNA reads TGTGCCAGCAGTGTAAAACCGGGACTAGCGGGAGGGCCATACGAGCAGTATTTC. Translated, it gives CASSVKPGLAGGPYEQYF.